Below, one T cell receptor (beta chain) is given with its context. This sample was taken from a study of identifying expanded T cells in peripheral blood. Sequencing used immunoSEQ multiplex PCR; TCRdb keeps in-frame clones, though not all of them. The sample has over 65,000 clones, approximately 90% seen once. The sequence was obtained from a person aged 18 to 70 in good health. The specimen sequenced was blood.

The CDR3: CASSYPRSGETEAFF. CDR3 bases: TGTGCCAGCAGCTACCCGCGGTCGGGGGAAACTGAAGCTTTCTTT. The chain couples TRBV7-2 to TRBJ1-1; D perhaps matches TRBD1 (5 bases). Trimming cost V 4 bases and J 5 bases, with 17 bases left between them. The CDR3 consists of 15 residues. In germline, CDR1 is SGHTA, CDR2 FQGNSA. Variable domain in full (rest from reference TRBV7-2 and TRBJ1-1): GAGVSQSPSNKVTEKGKDVELRCDPISGHTALYWYRQSLGQGLEFLIYFQGNSAPDKSGLPSDRFSAERTGGSVSTLTIQRTQQEDSAVYLCASSYPRSGETEAFFGQGTRLTVV.